These 7 T cell receptor beta chains originate from one sample sequenced in a study of Ad26.COV2.S vaccination and SARS-CoV-2 variants. Treatment meaning: some 20 received Ad26.COV2.S at low or high dose, single or two shots; about five received placebo; per-sample allocation not given. Vaccine and placebo recipients were sampled on day 63 after the first injection. Method: immunoSEQ multiplex PCR; TCRdb's copy keeps in-frame clones and lacks some. The sample holds about 320,000 clones, around four fifths seen once. The source was peripheral blood, collected in a trial of Ad26.COV2.S vaccine versus placebo. The receptors derive from a person between 18 and 59 years old who received the Ad26.COV2.S COVID-19 vaccine or a placebo.

V gene TRBV5-4 combines with J gene TRBJ1-2; TRBD1 agrees at 9 bases. Germline V gene lookup returns CDR1 SGHNT and CDR2 YYREEE (reference sequence). V lost 2 bases and J lost 6; bases outside the gene matches: 8. CDR3 length: 15 residues. This CDR3 reads CASSFRTGGRNGYTF. CDR3 bases: TGTGCCAGCAGCTTCCGAACAGGGGGCAGGAATGGCTACACCTTC.

V gene TRBV4-1 combines with J gene TRBJ2-3; D may be TRBD2 (5 bases). CDR1 and CDR2 from the germline V gene are MGHRA and YSYEKL. V was cut by 2 bases and J by 0 bases, with 15 bases left in between. This CDR3 is built from 17 residues. Here the CDR3 reads CASSQQPPGSSTDTQYF. The CDR3 nucleotides read TGCGCCAGCAGCCAACAACCGCCGGGGTCTAGCACAGATACGCAGTATTTT.

The chain is built from TRBV5-1 and TRBJ2-5; D ambiguous. Trimming took 3 bases from V and 0 from J, leaving 6 bases between them. From germline, CDR1 is SGHRS and CDR2 YFSETQ. There are 13 residues in the CDR3. CDR3 loop: CASSYRYQETQYF. Written as DNA, the CDR3 is TGCGCCAGCAGCTACCGGTACCAAGAGACCCAGTACTTC.

The V call is TRBV6-2 or TRBV6-3, the J call TRBJ1-5; TRBD1 matches at 9 bases. There are 19 residues in the CDR3. Trimming took 2 bases from V and 1 from J; bases not matched to a gene: 12. CDR1 MNHEY and CDR2 SVGEGT come from the germline V gene. The CDR3 coding sequence is TGTGCCAGCAGTTACCCTGAGGGACAGGGAAGAAGGAGCAATCAGCCCCAGCATTTT. As protein: CASSYPEGQGRRSNQPQHF.

The chain uses TRBV11-2 and TRBJ2-1; 9 bases match TRBD1. The V segment lost 4 bases and the J segment 4 bases; nucleotides outside the gene matches: 8. Per the germline V gene, CDR1 is SGHAT and CDR2 is FQNNGV. The CDR3 has 16 residues. The CDR3 DNA reads TGTGCCAGCAGCTCCCGAATCGGACAGGGGTACAATGAGCAGTTCTTC. It specifies CASSSRIGQGYNEQFF.

This sequence joins TRBV6-5 and TRBJ1-4; D might be TRBD1 (5 bases). Trimming stripped 4 bases from V and 11 bases from J, with 14 bases between. Germline V gene data show CDR1 as MNHEY and CDR2 as SVGAGI. CDR3 length: 13 residues. The CDR3 nucleotides are TGTGCCAGCAGTTCGGTGCAGGGACGTAAACTGTTTTTT. Its protein is CASSSVQGRKLFF.

Points on this clone: Other nucleotide sequences from this sample produce the same CDR3. The chain employs TRBV5-1 and TRBJ2-5; no reliable D call. V was shortened by 0 bases and J by 1 base, with 4 bases between the two germline ends. The germline CDR1 and CDR2 sequences are SGHRS and YFSETQ. This CDR3 is built from 13 residues. CDR3 loop: CASSLVGQETQYF. CDR3 in DNA: TGCGCCAGCAGCTTGGTTGGCCAAGAGACCCAGTACTTC.